Listed here are 29 T cell receptor beta chains from one sample, sequenced in a study of glioma-infiltrating T cells. The iRepertoire nested amplicon-rescue multiplex PCR amplified TCR alpha and beta CDR3s from RNA. TCRdb ran MiXCR on the multiplex PCR reads and lists one entry per CDR3 protein. The repertoire holds about 140,000 distinct CDR3 sequences, with around 42% as singletons. Sequencing was performed on glioma tissue, nonneoplastic brain tissue, or PBMCs (not recorded which). These receptors all come from a human donor with low-grade glioma or glioblastoma, undergoing nonglioma brain surgery, or in good health (not recorded which).

This clonotype was seen a handful of times. The chain joins TRBV15 to TRBJ2-6; unclear D gene. V was clipped by 0 bases and J by 1 base, with 4 bases between them. The germline V gene encodes CDR1 LNHNV and CDR2 YYDKDF (reference sequence). The CDR3 is 15 amino acids. The CDR3 loop is CATSRDRSGANVLTF. The CDR3 DNA is TGTGCCACCAGCAGAGATAGGTCTGGGGCCAACGTCCTGACTTTC.

This clonotype was seen ten or more times. This chain connects TRBV7-8 to TRBJ2-1; 8 nucleotides agree with TRBD2. The germline CDR1 and CDR2 sequences are SGHVS and FQNEAQ. The trim removed 4 bases at V and 5 bases at J, leaving 7 bases unmatched. This CDR3 has 15 amino acids. In nucleotides, the CDR3 is TGTGCCAGCAGCTCTTTGACTAGCGAAGACAATGAGCAGTTCTTC. Translation: CASSSLTSEDNEQFF.

This chain joins TRBV6-1 and TRBJ1-1, with D unclear. The ends were cut back, 2 bases at V and 1 base at J, with 8 bases in the middle. This CDR3 has 14 residues. CDR1 and CDR2 (germline): MNHNS, SASEGT. CDR3 region: CASSEWGSNTEAFF. Written as DNA, the CDR3 is TGTGCCAGCAGTGAATGGGGTTCGAACACTGAAGCTTTCTTT.

About this clonotype: Lacking the conserved final phenylalanine or tryptophan, this CDR3 likely reflects a read error. The J gene is TRBJ1-5, the V gene TRBV27; D is possibly TRBD1 (6 bases). The CDR3 loop spans 15 amino acids. Between the trimmed V and J ends, which lost 5 bases and 4 bases, there was a span of 15 bases. CDR1 MNHEY and CDR2 SMNVEV come from the germline V gene (reference sequence). Written as DNA, the CDR3 is TGTGCCAGCAGTGTAACAGGGAGTTGGAATCAGCCCCAGCATCTT. It encodes CASSVTGSWNQPQHL.

This chain uses TRBV2 with TRBJ2-2; TRBD1 might be the D (5 bases). The CDR3 totals 13 residues. The V and J ends lost 10 bases and 6 bases respectively, with 15 bases between them. Germline CDR1 and CDR2: SNHLY and FYNNEI. CDR3 sequence (DNA): TGTGCCACTGCAGGGCTTAGGGCCGGGGAGCTGTTTTTT. As protein: CATAGLRAGELFF.

The table lists this clonotype with many counts. This chain joins TRBV6-2 or TRBV6-3 and TRBJ2-5, with a possible D match to TRBD2 (5 bases). CDR3 length equals 12 residues. The V end lost 2 bases, the J end lost 4 bases, and 5 bases lay between the germline ends. The V gene's germline CDR1 is MNHEY and CDR2 SVGEGT. The DNA for the CDR3 is TGTGCCAGCAGTTACGCGGGAGAGACCCAGTACTTC. Translating gives CASSYAGETQYF.

This chain uses TRBV6-2 or TRBV6-3 with TRBJ1-1, with no clear D. V was clipped by 4 bases and J by 2 bases, with 8 bases between them. Germline V gene sequence: CDR1 MNHEY, CDR2 SVGEGT. The CDR3 consists of 13 residues. In DNA, the CDR3 is TGTGCCAGCAGTTTGGGGTTCAACACTGAAGCTTTCTTT. Protein: CASSLGFNTEAFF.

The J gene is TRBJ2-3, the V gene TRBV4-3, with a possible D match to TRBD2 (5 bases). The CDR3 loop spans 15 amino acids. V was shortened by 0 bases and J by 4 bases, with 11 bases between the two germline ends. Germline lookup yields CDR1 LGHNA and CDR2 YSLEER. The CDR3 is CASSQETEASDTQYF. CDR3 in DNA: TGCGCCAGCAGCCAAGAAACGGAGGCCTCAGATACGCAGTATTTT.

This chain joins TRBV6-1 and TRBJ2-7; TRBD2 might be the D (5 bases). Trimming shortened V by 5 bases and J by 4 bases, and 9 bases separated the two germline ends. CDR1 MNHNS and CDR2 SASEGT come from the germline V gene. CDR3 length: 12 residues. Here the CDR3 reads CASSHQRYEQYF. In DNA, the CDR3 is TGTGCCAGCAGTCACCAGCGGTACGAGCAGTACTTC.

The table lists this clonotype with a count of one. At one end, the junction sequence differs from germline, possibly due to a read error. The CDR3 nucleotides are TGCAGTGCCCAACTCCCTACTAGCACAGGTACGCAGTATTTT. It specifies CSAQLPTSTGTQYF. V gene TRBV20-1 combines with J gene TRBJ2-3; tentatively, D is TRBD2 (6 bases). CDR1 is DFQATT and CDR2 is SNEGSKA in the germline V gene (reference sequence). CDR3 length: 14 amino acids.

The rearrangement uses TRBV7-2 and TRBJ2-3; 11 positions match TRBD2. This CDR3 contains 16 residues. The ends lost 0 bases at V and 2 bases at J; junction bases unmatched: 1. Germline CDR1 reads SGHTA; CDR2 reads FQGNSA. This chain's CDR3 is CASSLASGGVTDTQYF. CDR3 sequence (DNA): TGTGCCAGCAGCTTAGCTAGCGGGGGGGTCACAGATACGCAGTATTTT.

This clonotype was found many times. The rearrangement links TRBV6-2 or TRBV6-3 to TRBJ2-1, with TRBD2 matching 7 bases. The CDR3 runs 18 residues. From germline, CDR1 is MNHEY and CDR2 SVGEGT. The V segment lost 6 bases and the J segment 0 bases; nucleotides outside the gene matches: 14. CDR3 in DNA: TGTGCCAGCAGAAGGCTAGCGGATTACGGGCGCTCCTACAATGAGCAGTTCTTC. This sequence encodes CASRRLADYGRSYNEQFF.

On this clonotype: At one of its ends the junction is not consistent with the germline gene, which may arise from a read error. The chain combines TRBV28 with TRBJ1-6, with D perhaps matching TRBD1 (6 bases). Germline-derived CDR1 and CDR2 are MDHEN and SYDVKM. The length of the CDR3 is 19 residues. CDR3 sequence reads: CASSFLTGVEDIDNSPLRF. The CDR3, as DNA: TGTGCCAGCAGTTTCTTGACAGGCGTCGAGGATATTGATAATTCACCCCTCCGCTTT.

As DNA, the CDR3 is TGTGCCGTTATGAAGAGGGGAGGCACTGAAGCTTTCTTT. Protein: CAVMKRGGTEAFF. This sequence joins TRBV19 and TRBJ1-1; D is possibly TRBD1 (5 bases). This CDR3 contains 13 residues. The germline V and J ends were trimmed by 11 bases and 4 bases, with 17 bases remaining between them. In germline, CDR1 is LNHDA, CDR2 SQIVND (reference sequence). Full variable domain (outside the CDR3, taken from reference TRBV19 and TRBJ1-1): DGGITQSPKYLFRKEGQNVTLSCEQNLNHDAMYWYRQDPGQGLRLIYYSQIVNDFQKGDIAEGYSVSREKKESFPLTVTSAQKNPTAFYLCAVMKRGGTEAFFGQGTRLTVV.

This CDR3 is CASSLGLSSGANVLTF. CDR3 nucleotide sequence: TGTGCCAGCAGTTTAGGGTTGAGCTCTGGGGCCAACGTCCTGACTTTC. This chain uses TRBV28 with TRBJ2-6; the D is unclear. The V end was cut by 2 bases, the J end by 0 bases, with 8 bases between. The V gene's germline CDR1 is MDHEN and CDR2 SYDVKM. This CDR3 is built from 16 residues.

Only a few counts were recorded for this clonotype. The chain has TRBV2 and TRBJ2-3, with 8 nucleotides matching TRBD1. The CDR3 contains 16 residues. CDR1 and CDR2 from the germline V gene are SNHLY and FYNNEI. The J segment lost 2 bases and the V segment lost 3 bases, leaving 7 bases of the junction unmatched. CDR3 protein: CASSDLRQGTTDTQYF. As DNA, the CDR3 is TGTGCCAGCAGTGACCTTAGACAGGGGACCACAGATACGCAGTATTTT.

This chain connects TRBV3-1 to TRBJ2-2; D gene uncertain. The V gene lost 1 base and the J gene lost 4 bases, with 1 base spanning the gap. Per germline, CDR1 LGHDT and CDR2 YNNKEL (reference sequence). The CDR3 contains 12 residues. For the CDR3, the DNA is TGTGCCAGCAGCCAAGGCACCGGGGAGCTGTTTTTT. Its translation is CASSQGTGELFF.

This clonotype was counted many times. This chain uses TRBV18 with TRBJ2-3, with D hard to call. V lost 1 base and J 6 bases, leaving 5 bases between the germline ends. The germline V gene has CDR1 KGHSH and CDR2 LQKENI. The CDR3 runs 12 residues. The CDR3, as DNA: TGTGCCAGCTCACCACGAGTGGATACGCAGTATTTT. It codes for CASSPRVDTQYF. Together with reference TRBV18 and TRBJ2-3, the CDR3 gives the full variable domain: NAGVMQNPRHLVRRRGQEARLRCSPMKGHSHVYWYRQLPEEGLKFMVYLQKENIIDESGMPKERFSAEFPKEGPSILRIQQVVRGDSAAYFCASSPRVDTQYFGPGTRLTVL.

This sequence joins TRBV7-9 and TRBJ2-5; D may be TRBD2 (6 bases). CDR1 and CDR2 from the germline V gene are SEHNR and FQNEAQ (reference sequence). Trimming cost V 6 bases and J 5 bases, with 19 bases left between them. The CDR3 sequence is 15 residues long. The DNA of the CDR3 is TGTGCCAGCAGGACGACGGGACGGGGGACTGAGACCCAGTACTTC. Translation: CASRTTGRGTETQYF.

The V and J genes are TRBV3-1 and TRBJ2-5; 7 positions match TRBD2. Per germline, CDR1 LGHDT and CDR2 YNNKEL (reference sequence). The CDR3 has 17 residues. With 1 base clipped from V and 2 bases from J, the junction kept 10 bases outside the gene matches. This CDR3 reads CASSQGTGTILQETQYF. For the CDR3, the DNA is TGTGCCAGCAGCCAAGGCACCGGGACTATTCTTCAAGAGACCCAGTACTTC.

The J gene is TRBJ1-2, the V gene TRBV29-1; perhaps TRBD1 as D (6 bases). This CDR3 spans 13 amino acids. The germline V gene encodes CDR1 SQVTM and CDR2 ANQGSEA. V shed 7 bases and J shed 0 bases, with 12 bases lying between them. Written as DNA, the CDR3 is TGCAGCGGGACACAGGGAACTAACTATGGCTACACCTTC. It is translated as CSGTQGTNYGYTF.

A remark on this clonotype: At one of its ends the junction is not consistent with the germline gene, which may arise from a read error. The chain recombines TRBV7-2 with TRBJ2-3; a weak D match, TRBD1 (5 bases). Germline V lookup: CDR1 SGHTA, CDR2 FQGNSA. The CDR3 runs to 14 residues. CDR3 in DNA: TGTGCCAGCAGCTCCTATGGGGCCACATATACGCAGTATTTT. Translation gives CASSSYGATYTQYF.

The rearrangement links TRBV20-1 to TRBJ2-3, with D possibly called TRBD1 or TRBD2 (5 bases each). The CDR3 is made up of 15 amino acids. Germline CDR1 DFQATT, CDR2 SNEGSKA (reference sequence). Trimming removed 8 bases at V and 0 bases at J, with 18 bases between. DNA of the CDR3: TGCAGTAGTGGGGGAGTCGGAGGAAGCACAGATACGCAGTATTTT. It codes for CSSGGVGGSTDTQYF.

The table lists this clonotype with many counts. This chain joins TRBV28 and TRBJ2-1; TRBD2 agrees at 7 bases. In germline, CDR1 is MDHEN, CDR2 SYDVKM. The CDR3 loop spans 16 amino acids. The V gene end was trimmed by 3 bases and the J gene end by 8 bases; junction bases not matched to a gene: 13. For the CDR3, the DNA is TGTGCCAGCAGTTTGGGTCACGGGACTAATAACGATGAGCAGTTCTTC. It translates to CASSLGHGTNNDEQFF.

The DNA for the CDR3 is TGCAGTGCACAAGCGGTAGGGGGCTATGGCTACACCTTC. Amino acids: CSAQAVGGYGYTF. The chain uses TRBV20-1 and TRBJ1-2; TRBD1 might be the D (6 bases). Germline assignment: CDR1 DFQATT and CDR2 SNEGSKA (reference sequence). V was shortened by 6 bases and J by 4 bases, with 15 bases between the two germline ends. This CDR3 region has 13 residues.

There are a few counts of this clonotype. The chain joins TRBV4-3 to TRBJ2-2; TRBD2 aligns across 9 bases. Looked up from germline, CDR1 is LGHNA and CDR2 is YSLEER. Losses at the gene ends were 2 bases for V and 6 bases for J; bases not matched to a gene: 7. The CDR3 has 16 amino acids. CDR3 amino acids: CASSQQAGGLPGELFF. The CDR3 coding sequence is TGCGCCAGCAGCCAACAAGCGGGGGGCCTACCCGGGGAGCTGTTTTTT.

The chain joins TRBV27 to TRBJ1-1, with D perhaps TRBD1 (6 bases). The V and J ends lost 6 bases and 4 bases respectively, with 15 bases between them. Germline CDR1 and CDR2: MNHEY and SMNVEV (reference sequence). The CDR3 sequence is 14 residues long. The CDR3, as DNA: TGTGCCAGCAGGTTACAGGGTGGAGGCACTGAAGCTTTCTTT. Protein product: CASRLQGGGTEAFF.

This clonotype appeared a few times. The chain combines TRBV27 with TRBJ2-5, with 7 bases lining up with TRBD1. The length of the CDR3 is 14 residues. V lost 5 bases, J lost 3 bases, and 6 bases stayed unmatched. The germline gives CDR1 MNHEY, CDR2 SMNVEV (reference sequence). CDR3 loop: CASSANTGEETQYF. CDR3 DNA sequence: TGTGCCAGCAGTGCCAACACAGGGGAAGAGACCCAGTACTTC.

This clonotype was found a few times. V usage is TRBV6-1 and J usage is TRBJ2-2, with TRBD1 matching 7 bases. The junction had 8 bases not matched to a gene; V was cut back by 7 bases and J by 3 bases. CDR1 is MNHNS, CDR2 SASEGT, per germline. The CDR3 is made up of 15 amino acids. CDR3 DNA sequence: TGTGCCAGCAATCAAGCCGGGACAGACACCGGGGAGCTGTTTTTT. Protein: CASNQAGTDTGELFF.